Included here is one T cell receptor beta chain sequence, with context. Its antigen is not known. This specimen belongs to a study of radiation and T cells in renal cell carcinoma. Study conclusions and caveats: In blood, top tumor clones expanded by 2 weeks, shrinking by 4.

The assay was immunoSEQ multiplex PCR, and TCRdb's table has in-frame clones only and misses some. The sample lists about 83,000 clones, around four fifths occurring once. Time point noted: blood 4 weeks post-SBRT, at nephrectomy. Treatment given: 15 Gy SBRT to primary tumor, nephrectomy 4 weeks later. Nephrectomy followed 15 Gy stereotactic body radiation by 4 weeks. After SBRT, blood was collected at 2 and 4 weeks, plus baseline. The CDR3 totals 16 residues. Germline values: CDR1 SGHRS, CDR2 YFSETQ. Trimming removed 2 bases at V and 4 bases at J, with 16 bases between. V and J are TRBV5-1 and TRBJ2-1, with a possible D match to TRBD2 (7 bases). This material consisted of blood, taken from a patient whose treatment included radiotherapy and nephrectomy. The sequence was collected from a woman aged 55-69 years with renal cell carcinoma. The CDR3 spells CASSFQAGAGYNEQFF. As DNA, the CDR3 is TGCGCCAGCAGCTTTCAGGCGGGGGCCGGGTACAATGAGCAGTTCTTC.